Following are 13 T cell receptor beta chains from one sample sequenced in a study of T cells after posttransplantation cyclophosphamide. Cyclophosphamide on days +3 and +4 followed busulfan-fludarabine conditioning and a marrow graft. Assay used: immunoSEQ multiplex PCR; TCRdb lists only in-frame clones, some missing. The table lists about 16,000 clones, around nine tenths of them singletons. Sequencing used CD4+ T cells sorted from blood, obtained after allogeneic stem cell transplant with posttransplant cyclophosphamide. The receptors originated from a male patient aged 60 to 75 who received an allogeneic stem cell transplant from a related donor and was CMV-positive. Some T cells may be provided by the graft donor.

Concerning this clone: This sample also contains other DNA sequences that code for the same CDR3. The chain has TRBV9 and TRBJ1-6; D may be TRBD1 (5 bases). Trimming stripped 4 bases from V and 5 bases from J, with 16 bases between. This CDR3 has 16 residues. Per germline, CDR1 SGDLS and CDR2 YYNGEE. The chain's CDR3 is CASSPQEGQNNSPLHF. CDR3 coding DNA: TGTGCCAGCAGCCCACAGGAGGGGCAGAATAATTCACCCCTCCACTTT.

The chain carries TRBV28 and TRBJ2-2, with 8 bases that match TRBD2. V lost 7 bases to trimming and J lost 2 bases; unmatched junction nucleotides: 6. This CDR3 is built from 15 residues. The germline CDR1 and CDR2 sequences are MDHEN and SYDVKM. The CDR3 nucleotides read TGTGCCAGCACTCCTAGCGGGTTCAACACCGGGGAGCTGTTTTTT. Translation: CASTPSGFNTGELFF.

The chain couples TRBV6-1 to TRBJ2-2; TRBD2 agrees at 12 bases. The J segment lost 7 bases and the V segment lost 6 bases, leaving 6 bases of the junction unmatched. In germline, CDR1 is MNHNS, CDR2 SASEGT. This CDR3 contains 15 residues. CDR3 protein: CASRTTSGGIGELFF. CDR3 bases: TGTGCCAGCAGAACCACTAGCGGGGGGATCGGGGAGCTGTTTTTT.

V gene TRBV11-2 combines with J gene TRBJ1-1, with a weak D call TRBD1 (6 bases). From germline, CDR1 is SGHAT and CDR2 FQNNGV. V dropped 2 bases and J dropped 1 base, with 8 bases sitting between them. This CDR3 spans 14 amino acids. The DNA for the CDR3 is TGTGCCAGCAGCTTATGGGGGCGGAACACTGAAGCTTTCTTT. This codes for CASSLWGRNTEAFF.

The V and J genes are TRBV18 and TRBJ2-7; the D is unclear. Trimming pared 0 bases from V and 0 bases from J, leaving 6 bases between. Germline values: CDR1 KGHSH, CDR2 LQKENI. The CDR3 spans 14 residues. The CDR3: CASSPPSNSYEQYF. In DNA, the CDR3 is TGTGCCAGCTCACCACCGAGCAACTCCTACGAGCAGTACTTC.

The V gene is TRBV19, the J gene TRBJ2-4; D is unclear. V gave up 4 bases and J gave up 3 bases, with 10 bases separating them. This CDR3 comprises 14 residues. Germline lookup yields CDR1 LNHDA and CDR2 SQIVND (reference sequence). CDR3 coding DNA: TGTGCCAGTAGTACAAGCGCTGGCAAAAACATTCAGTACTTC. It is translated as CASSTSAGKNIQYF.

This chain joins TRBV7-3 and TRBJ1-1; no definite D call. The CDR3 consists of 15 residues. Trimming took off 1 base at V and 1 base at J, with 10 bases between the two ends. CDR1 SGHTA and CDR2 FQGTGA come from the germline V gene. DNA of the CDR3: TGTGCCAGCAGCTTAAAAATCGCGGGGAACACTGAAGCTTTCTTT. Amino acid sequence: CASSLKIAGNTEAFF.

The V gene is TRBV5-8, the J gene TRBJ1-5; D not resolved. The germline CDR1 and CDR2 sequences are SGHTS and YDEGEE. The V and J ends lost 1 base and 6 bases respectively, with 17 bases between them. CDR3 length equals 16 residues. As DNA, the CDR3 is TGTGCCAGCAGCTTGTATTTAAGTGGGCCAGCTCAGCCCCAGCATTTT. This encodes CASSLYLSGPAQPQHF.

V is TRBV5-4 and J is TRBJ2-7, with 8 nucleotides matching TRBD2. Looked up from germline, CDR1 is SGHNT and CDR2 is YYREEE (reference sequence). V shed 4 bases and J 3 bases; nucleotides not matched to a gene: 3. This CDR3 contains 13 residues. The CDR3 bases are TGTGCCAGCAGCCCGACTAGCGACTACGAGCAGTACTTC. This gives the protein CASSPTSDYEQYF.

This chain uses TRBV9 with TRBJ2-1; TRBD2 agrees at 8 bases. The V and J ends lost 4 bases and 7 bases, in that order; junction bases with no gene match: 10. Germline values: CDR1 SGDLS, CDR2 YYNGEE. The CDR3 is 15 residues long. Here the CDR3 DNA reads TGTGCCAGCAGCCCCAGCGGGGGAGCTAGGAATGAGCAGTTCTTC. Amino acid sequence: CASSPSGGARNEQFF. The whole variable domain, filled in from reference TRBV9 and TRBJ2-1, reads DSGVTQTPKHLITATGQRVTLRCSPRSGDLSVYWYQQSLDQGLQFLIQYYNGEERAKGNILERFSAQQFPDLHSELNLSSLELGDSALYFCASSPSGGARNEQFFGPGTRLTVL.

The chain couples TRBV7-9 to TRBJ2-2; the D is unclear. The germline V gene encodes CDR1 SEHNR and CDR2 FQNEAQ (reference sequence). The length of the CDR3 is 13 residues. Trimming took off 4 bases at V and 4 bases at J, with 7 bases between the two ends. CDR3 amino acids: CASSSQATGELFF. The CDR3 DNA is TGTGCCAGCAGCTCGCAGGCCACCGGGGAGCTGTTTTTT.

The chain couples TRBV6-1 to TRBJ2-2; 9 bases agree with TRBD1. Germline loops: CDR1 MNHNS, CDR2 SASEGT. The CDR3 totals 15 residues. V gave up 4 bases and J gave up 4 bases; unmatched junction bases: 4. In nucleotides, the CDR3 is TGTGCCAGCAGTGTTGGGACAGGGATCACCGGGGAGCTGTTTTTT. It translates to CASSVGTGITGELFF.

This clone was seen a few times. The chain links TRBV7-2 to TRBJ1-5; D remains unclear. Germline V gene data show CDR1 as SGHTA and CDR2 as FQGNSA. V lost 2 bases and J 9 bases, leaving 8 bases between the germline ends. The CDR3 has 12 residues. The CDR3 DNA is TGTGCCAGCAGCTTACCCCCAGGGCCCCAGCATTTT. As protein: CASSLPPGPQHF.